Below, one T cell receptor beta chain is given with its context. Its antigen remains unidentified. Method: immunoSEQ multiplex PCR; TCRdb's copy keeps in-frame clones and lacks some. The data hold a few million clones, with around 92% observed a single time. The data were taken from a study of shared clonotypes between healthy human individuals. The germline V gene has CDR1 LNHDA and CDR2 SQIVND (reference sequence). The V segment lost 4 bases and the J segment 2 bases; nucleotides outside the gene matches: 2. The CDR3 length is 14 residues. Overall study findings and caveats: Collection of samples was limited to blood; tissue repertoires likely differ.

The clonotype originates from a man between 18 and 29 years old in good health. Some clones in this sample may be carry-over from other donors' samples. This chain joins TRBV19 and TRBJ2-7; 10 nucleotides align to TRBD1. What was sequenced was naive CD4+ T cells from PBMCs. Documented subset: CD45RA+ positively selected. CDR3 sequence (DNA): TGTGCCAGTAGTAGGGGACAGGGGACCTACGAGCAGTACTTC. This codes for CASSRGQGTYEQYF.